This is a list of T cell receptor beta chains from one sample in a study of blood T cells in healthy people across ages. A single record per CDR3 protein comes from TCRdb applying MiXCR to the 5' RACE reads. The data contain 1.5 million or so distinct CDR3 sequences, around 42% of them seen just once; the ten biggest clones take up approximately 7.9%. Material: blood. The receptors were sampled from a woman under 30 in good health. The CDR3 runs from the conserved cysteine through the conserved F or W. The order of the fields is J gene, clone size, V gene, D gene, CDR3 DNA, CDR3 protein. A D gene is named only where the DNA matches it firmly. A row's size may be missing; if present it is once, few, many or a size class.

J gene: TRBJ1-1
clone size: NA
V gene: TRBV18
D gene: NA
CDR3 DNA: TGTGCCAGCTCACCCCAGGAAACCACTGAAGCTTTCTTT
CDR3 protein: CASSPQETTEAFF

J gene: TRBJ1-2
clone size: NA
V gene: TRBV25-1
D gene: NA
CDR3 DNA: TGTGCCAGCAGTGAATATGGTGGGGCAGGTCGGCATGGCTACACCTTC
CDR3 protein: CASSEYGGAGRHGYTF

J gene: TRBJ2-1
clone size: NA
V gene: TRBV20-1
D gene: TRBD2
CDR3 DNA: TGCAGTGCTAGAGCCCTGGGGACTAAGGACAATGAGCAGTTCTTC
CDR3 protein: CSARALGTKDNEQFF

J gene: TRBJ2-1
clone size: NA
V gene: TRBV10-1
D gene: NA
CDR3 DNA: TGCGCCAGCAGTCGTTTCGGCAGTGAGCAGTTCTTC
CDR3 protein: CASSRFGSEQFF

J gene: TRBJ2-3
clone size: few
V gene: TRBV5-1
D gene: NA
CDR3 DNA: TGCGCCAGCAGCTTGGAGGTGGCAACCGATGGCACAGATACGCAGTATTTT
CDR3 protein: CASSLEVATDGTDTQYF

J gene: TRBJ2-7
clone size: NA
V gene: TRBV6-1
D gene: NA
CDR3 DNA: TGTGCCAGCTCTTATCATCCCAGGGGTGACCACGAGCAGTACTTC
CDR3 protein: CASSYHPRGDHEQYF

J gene: TRBJ2-3
clone size: few
V gene: TRBV12-5
D gene: NA
CDR3 DNA: TGTGCTAGTGGTCCCTCGAGCGGTGAGCAGTATTTT
CDR3 protein: CASGPSSGEQYF

J gene: TRBJ2-1
clone size: NA
V gene: TRBV4-1
D gene: NA
CDR3 DNA: TGCGCCAGCAGCCATCTAGCGAGCTCCTACAATGAGCAGTTCTTC
CDR3 protein: CASSHLASSYNEQFF

J gene: TRBJ1-1
clone size: few
V gene: TRBV6-5
D gene: NA
CDR3 DNA: TGTGCCAGCCTAGACGTCACTGAAGCTTTCTTT
CDR3 protein: CASLDVTEAFF

J gene: TRBJ2-5
clone size: NA
V gene: TRBV27
D gene: NA
CDR3 DNA: TGTGCCAGCAGTTTACAACGTAGCGGTAAAGAGACCCAGTACTTC
CDR3 protein: CASSLQRSGKETQYF

J gene: TRBJ1-6
clone size: few
V gene: TRBV20-1
D gene: NA
CDR3 DNA: TGCAGTGCTAGAGAAGGACAGTACTCCTATAATTCACCCCTCCACTTT
CDR3 protein: CSAREGQYSYNSPLHF

J gene: TRBJ1-4
clone size: NA
V gene: TRBV9
D gene: NA
CDR3 DNA: TGTGCCAGCAGCCCAGAGGGAGGCGAGGGGGGAAAACTGTTTTTT
CDR3 protein: CASSPEGGEGGKLFF

J gene: TRBJ2-1
clone size: few
V gene: TRBV10-3
D gene: NA
CDR3 DNA: TGTGCCATCAGTGAGAGGGCAGAAAGCAATGAGCAGTTCTTC
CDR3 protein: CAISERAESNEQFF

J gene: TRBJ2-2
clone size: NA
V gene: TRBV5-6
D gene: NA
CDR3 DNA: TGTGCCAGCAGCTCTGACTGGTGGGGCACCGGGGAGCTGTTTTTT
CDR3 protein: CASSSDWWGTGELFF

J gene: TRBJ1-1
clone size: once
V gene: TRBV21-1
D gene: NA
CDR3 DNA: TGTGCCAGCAGCAACAGGGGAGAGAACACTGAAGCTTTCTTT
CDR3 protein: CASSNRGENTEAFF

J gene: TRBJ2-2
clone size: NA
V gene: TRBV20-1
D gene: NA
CDR3 DNA: TGCGGTAAACGCGGGGACCGCACCGGGGAGCTGTTTTTT
CDR3 protein: CGKRGDRTGELFF

J gene: TRBJ1-1
clone size: NA
V gene: TRBV27
D gene: NA
CDR3 DNA: TGTGCCAGCAGTTTCTTCCCGGTAGAGGCCTTGAACACTGAAGCTTTCTTT
CDR3 protein: CASSFFPVEALNTEAFF

J gene: TRBJ1-2
clone size: many
V gene: TRBV6-5
D gene: NA
CDR3 DNA: TGTGCCAGCATGGCGTCAGCCGGCTTATATGGCTACACCTTC
CDR3 protein: CASMASAGLYGYTF

J gene: TRBJ2-4
clone size: NA
V gene: TRBV11-2
D gene: NA
CDR3 DNA: TGTGCCAGCAGCTTAGACCACGGCAACATTCAGTACTTC
CDR3 protein: CASSLDHGNIQYF

J gene: TRBJ2-7
clone size: few
V gene: TRBV25-1
D gene: TRBD2
CDR3 DNA: TGTGCCAGCAGTGAGTTAATAGCGGGAGCTGACTACGAGCAGTACTTC
CDR3 protein: CASSELIAGADYEQYF

J gene: TRBJ2-1
clone size: few
V gene: TRBV28
D gene: NA
CDR3 DNA: TGTGCCAGCAGGTACCCCGGAAATGGGAATGAGCAGTTCTTC
CDR3 protein: CASRYPGNGNEQFF

J gene: TRBJ2-5
clone size: few
V gene: TRBV7-2
D gene: NA
CDR3 DNA: TGTGCCAGCAGCTCCCCTTTTACTAGGCAAGAGACCCAGTACTTC
CDR3 protein: CASSSPFTRQETQYF

J gene: TRBJ2-7
clone size: few
V gene: TRBV2
D gene: NA
CDR3 DNA: TGTGCCAGCACACCAGATTGGACCTACGAGCAGTACTTC
CDR3 protein: CASTPDWTYEQYF

J gene: TRBJ2-5
clone size: NA
V gene: TRBV27
D gene: TRBD1
CDR3 DNA: TGTGCCAGCAGGAAACAGGGGTTAGAGACCCAGTACTTC
CDR3 protein: CASRKQGLETQYF

J gene: TRBJ2-7
clone size: NA
V gene: TRBV29-1
D gene: NA
CDR3 DNA: TGCAGCGTCTACAATGGGGGCGAGCAGTACTTC
CDR3 protein: CSVYNGGEQYF

J gene: TRBJ1-6
clone size: NA
V gene: TRBV6-5
D gene: NA
CDR3 DNA: TGTGCCAGCACCGACACGAGCAGCTCCTATAATTCACCCCTCCACTTT
CDR3 protein: CASTDTSSSYNSPLHF

J gene: TRBJ2-1
clone size: few
V gene: TRBV20-1
D gene: TRBD2
CDR3 DNA: TGCAGTCAAGCGGGAGAGAATATCAATGAGCAGTTCTTC
CDR3 protein: CSQAGENINEQFF

J gene: TRBJ1-2
clone size: few
V gene: TRBV5-4
D gene: NA
CDR3 DNA: TGTGCCAGTAGCGAGGCCCCGGGGGGCATTAACTATGGCTACACCTTC
CDR3 protein: CASSEAPGGINYGYTF

J gene: TRBJ2-1
clone size: few
V gene: TRBV27
D gene: TRBD2
CDR3 DNA: TGTGCCAGCAGCCCGGGACTAGCGGGGGGGCCGTTTGAGTATGAGCAGTTCTTC
CDR3 protein: CASSPGLAGGPFEYEQFF

J gene: TRBJ2-1
clone size: NA
V gene: TRBV4-1
D gene: TRBD2
CDR3 DNA: TGCGCCAGCAGCCGCGTCGGGACTAGCCCAAATGAGCAGTTCTTC
CDR3 protein: CASSRVGTSPNEQFF

J gene: TRBJ2-7
clone size: NA
V gene: TRBV12-3/TRBV12-4
D gene: TRBD2
CDR3 DNA: TGTGCCAGCAGTTCGACTAGCGGGAATGAGCAGTACTTC
CDR3 protein: CASSSTSGNEQYF

J gene: TRBJ2-1
clone size: NA
V gene: TRBV4-1
D gene: TRBD2
CDR3 DNA: TGCGCCAGCAGCCAAGAAGCGGTGATGGCGGGAGTTGGTTACAATGAGCAGTTCTTC
CDR3 protein: CASSQEAVMAGVGYNEQFF

J gene: TRBJ2-5
clone size: NA
V gene: TRBV5-1
D gene: NA
CDR3 DNA: TGCGCCAGCAGAGATGGGCAGGTCTTTATAGAGACCCAGTACTTC
CDR3 protein: CASRDGQVFIETQYF

J gene: TRBJ2-7
clone size: NA
V gene: TRBV14
D gene: NA
CDR3 DNA: TGTGCCAGCAGCCCGGAAGTCCTTTACGAGCAGTACTTC
CDR3 protein: CASSPEVLYEQYF

J gene: TRBJ2-1
clone size: few
V gene: TRBV29-1
D gene: NA
CDR3 DNA: TGCAGCGCTCAGACTAGCTACAATGAGCAGTTCTTC
CDR3 protein: CSAQTSYNEQFF

J gene: TRBJ2-1
clone size: NA
V gene: TRBV28
D gene: NA
CDR3 DNA: TGTGCCAGCAGTCCGGGCGGGTATGAGCAGTTCTTC
CDR3 protein: CASSPGGYEQFF

J gene: TRBJ2-1
clone size: NA
V gene: TRBV3-1
D gene: NA
CDR3 DNA: TGTGCCAGCAGCCCCCGAGAAGGACCCTCCTACAATGAGCAGTTCTTC
CDR3 protein: CASSPREGPSYNEQFF

J gene: TRBJ2-3
clone size: many
V gene: TRBV12-3/TRBV12-4
D gene: NA
CDR3 DNA: TGTGCCAGCAGCTTTGGACGAGATACGCAGTATTTT
CDR3 protein: CASSFGRDTQYF

J gene: TRBJ2-3
clone size: once
V gene: TRBV14
D gene: NA
CDR3 DNA: TGTGCCAGCAGCGCAGGAGGGCCTAGAGATACGCAGTATTTT
CDR3 protein: CASSAGGPRDTQYF

J gene: TRBJ2-7
clone size: NA
V gene: TRBV20-1
D gene: NA
CDR3 DNA: TGCAGTGCCACACAGGGAACCTACGAGCAGTACTTC
CDR3 protein: CSATQGTYEQYF

J gene: TRBJ2-5
clone size: many
V gene: TRBV29-1
D gene: NA
CDR3 DNA: TGCAGCGCACTCCCAGGGAAAGAGACCCAGTACTTC
CDR3 protein: CSALPGKETQYF

J gene: TRBJ2-2
clone size: few
V gene: TRBV2
D gene: TRBD2
CDR3 DNA: TGTGCCTCCGGTCGGGGGGGAACCGGGGAGCTGTTTTTT
CDR3 protein: CASGRGGTGELFF

J gene: TRBJ2-1
clone size: NA
V gene: TRBV20-1
D gene: NA
CDR3 DNA: TGCAGTGCTAGAGAAGCGAGGGGTTCGTTGAGTGAGCAGTTCTTC
CDR3 protein: CSAREARGSLSEQFF

J gene: TRBJ2-3
clone size: NA
V gene: TRBV7-9
D gene: TRBD2
CDR3 DNA: TGTGCCAGCAGCCGTCGTCTGGCTAGCGGGGGCCCTGCCCCCACAGATACGCAGTATTTT
CDR3 protein: CASSRRLASGGPAPTDTQYF

J gene: TRBJ2-5
clone size: NA
V gene: TRBV6-1
D gene: NA
CDR3 DNA: TGTGCCAGCAGTGAGTGGCGGGGCAATGAGCAGTACTTC
CDR3 protein: CASSEWRGNEQYF

J gene: TRBJ1-5
clone size: NA
V gene: TRBV6-5
D gene: NA
CDR3 DNA: TGTGCCAGCGGCCGAACAAATCAGCCCCAGCATTTT
CDR3 protein: CASGRTNQPQHF

J gene: TRBJ1-1
clone size: once
V gene: TRBV4-1
D gene: NA
CDR3 DNA: TGCGCCAGCAGCCAAGGGGGCAGGGGATTCACTGAAGCTTTCTTT
CDR3 protein: CASSQGGRGFTEAFF

J gene: TRBJ1-1
clone size: NA
V gene: TRBV5-1
D gene: NA
CDR3 DNA: TGCGCCAGCAGCGTGGCAATGGGGGGTCGTGAAGCTTTCTTT
CDR3 protein: CASSVAMGGREAFF

J gene: TRBJ2-2
clone size: NA
V gene: TRBV24-1
D gene: TRBD2
CDR3 DNA: TGTGCCACCAGTGACGTAACCGGGACTAGCGGAGTTCCTGGAATCGGGGAGCTGTTTTTT
CDR3 protein: CATSDVTGTSGVPGIGELFF

J gene: TRBJ2-3
clone size: few
V gene: TRBV28
D gene: NA
CDR3 DNA: TGTGCCAGCAGTTTATTATTCGATACGCAGTATTTT
CDR3 protein: CASSLLFDTQYF